A selection of T cell receptor beta chains follows, all from one sample in a study of cytomegalovirus exposure and HLA in healthy donors. Here immunoSEQ multiplex PCR was the method, and the copy in TCRdb shows in-frame clones only, minus some. The sample contains 150,000 to 200,000 clones, 75% to 90% of which appear only once. Sequencing was performed on PBMCs. The receptors derive from a man between 45 and 60 years old in good health and CMV-seronegative. Each CDR3 is given with its conserved first and last residue.

V gene: TRBV6-1
J gene: TRBJ1-1
CDR3 protein: CASTLNRGEAFF

V gene: TRBV4-1
J gene: TRBJ2-1
CDR3 protein: CASSQVLSSYNEQFF

V gene: TRBV18
J gene: TRBJ2-5
CDR3 protein: CASSPNAGEETQYF

V gene: TRBV5-1
J gene: TRBJ2-1
CDR3 protein: CASSLRAGGGYNEQFF

V gene: TRBV5-1
J gene: TRBJ2-5
CDR3 protein: CASWPGLAGGLYQETQYF

V gene: TRBV4-2
J gene: TRBJ2-1
CDR3 protein: CASSLGLYNEQFF

V gene: TRBV11-2
J gene: TRBJ1-6
CDR3 protein: CASSLQGPNSSPLHF

V gene: TRBV6-6
J gene: TRBJ1-5
CDR3 protein: CASRPGQINQPQHF

V gene: TRBV7-2
J gene: TRBJ2-5
CDR3 protein: CASSTAWTGKTQYF

V gene: TRBV7-2
J gene: TRBJ2-2
CDR3 protein: CASRPRSGGVGELFF

V gene: TRBV19
J gene: TRBJ2-7
CDR3 protein: CASSTQGYLYEQYF

V gene: TRBV4-1
J gene: TRBJ1-1
CDR3 protein: CASSKTKRQGYTEAFF

V gene: TRBV28
J gene: TRBJ1-1
CDR3 protein: CASSLWTAASGEAFF

V gene: TRBV19
J gene: TRBJ2-2
CDR3 protein: CASNFGRQQRTGELFF

V gene: TRBV6-5
J gene: TRBJ1-2
CDR3 protein: CASSRQHYGYTF

V gene: TRBV5-4
J gene: TRBJ2-4
CDR3 protein: CASSFHYDRAQYF